Listed below are T cell receptor beta chains from one sample, sequenced in a study of T cell changes during pregnancy in multiple sclerosis. Produced via immunoSEQ multiplex PCR; TCRdb's table is partial and in-frame only. The sample shows about 38,000 clones, about nine tenths of them seen only once. This sample comprised CD8+ T cells from peripheral blood mononuclear cells, obtained in the second trimester of pregnancy. These receptors originate from a female donor with multiple sclerosis, enrolled in a pregnancy study. Each CDR3 is given with its conserved first and last residue. Fields, in order: CDR3 DNA, CDR3 protein, clone size, J gene, V gene, D gene. The D gene is left open where the match is weak. Size is stated for part of the rows, as once, few or many counts, or as a class when the clone is expanded.

cdr3_nt: TGCAGCGTTCTTGCAGGCACCACCTACGAGCAGTACTTC
cdr3_aa: CSVLAGTTYEQYF
clone_size: .
j_call: TRBJ2-7
v_call: TRBV29-1
d_call: .

cdr3_nt: TGTGCCAGCAGCACCGGGACAGGGAACACCGGGGAGCTGTTTTTT
cdr3_aa: CASSTGTGNTGELFF
clone_size: .
j_call: TRBJ2-2
v_call: TRBV21-1
d_call: .

cdr3_nt: TGTGCCAGCAGCGCCTCAGACAGGGCAGGCACTGAAGCTTTCTTT
cdr3_aa: CASSASDRAGTEAFF
clone_size: .
j_call: TRBJ1-1
v_call: TRBV9
d_call: TRBD1

cdr3_nt: TGTGCCAGCAACGGAAACAGGGTGGAGAACACCGGGGAGCTGTTTTTT
cdr3_aa: CASNGNRVENTGELFF
clone_size: .
j_call: TRBJ2-2
v_call: TRBV2
d_call: .

cdr3_nt: TGCGCCAGCAGCCAAGAGGGGAGATCCGCCTACGAGCAGTACTTC
cdr3_aa: CASSQEGRSAYEQYF
clone_size: .
j_call: TRBJ2-7
v_call: TRBV4-1
d_call: .

cdr3_nt: TGTGCCAGCAGCGTGGCGGACAGCGTAATAACGGGAGCTTTCTTT
cdr3_aa: CASSVADSVITGAFF
clone_size: .
j_call: TRBJ1-1
v_call: TRBV5-5
d_call: .

cdr3_nt: TGTGCCAGCAGCCCCGACAGGGAAAGAGCTTTCTTT
cdr3_aa: CASSPDRERAFF
clone_size: .
j_call: TRBJ1-1
v_call: TRBV11-2
d_call: TRBD1

cdr3_nt: TGTGCCAGCAGCGTAGTCGCGGGGGGTTTCTACAATGAGCAGTTCTTC
cdr3_aa: CASSVVAGGFYNEQFF
clone_size: few
j_call: TRBJ2-1
v_call: TRBV9
d_call: TRBD2

cdr3_nt: TGTGCCAGCGGGAGAGGGAACGAGCAGTACTTC
cdr3_aa: CASGRGNEQYF
clone_size: once
j_call: TRBJ2-7
v_call: TRBV7-9
d_call: .

cdr3_nt: TGCAGCGCTGTCACAGGGGAGGTTTCCGGGGAGCTGTTTTTT
cdr3_aa: CSAVTGEVSGELFF
clone_size: .
j_call: TRBJ2-2
v_call: TRBV29-1
d_call: .